This TCR beta chain was found in a study of OX40 agonist ivuxolimab in advanced cancers. In germline, CDR1 is PRHDT, CDR2 FYEKMQ (reference sequence). The CDR3 sequence is 20 residues long. With 1 base clipped from V and 6 bases from J, the junction kept 16 bases outside the gene matches. The data were produced by immunoSEQ multiplex PCR, yet TCRdb's version contains in-frame clones alone and is incomplete. The top ten clones hold approximately 4.3% of a sample with about 32,000 clones, 80% to 95% of them seen once. This TCR was sampled from an adult with an advanced solid tumor such as melanoma, head and neck, liver or kidney cancer. Sequencing was performed on CD4+ or CD8+ T cells sorted from blood, taken in a trial of the OX40 agonist ivuxolimab. This chain connects TRBV13 to TRBJ2-3; 13 nucleotides align to TRBD2. The CDR3 here is CASSLAAGTSGTLLGDTQYF. CDR3 bases: TGTGCCAGCAGCTTAGCAGCCGGGACTAGCGGGACCCTCCTGGGGGATACGCAGTATTTT.